These T cell receptor beta chains were read from a single sample in a study of blood T cell repertoires in COVID-19. The data were produced by immunoSEQ multiplex PCR, yet TCRdb's version contains in-frame clones alone and is incomplete. Altogether a few hundred thousand clones are present, about nine tenths being singletons, with the ten largest covering around 0.92%. The source material was PBMCs or T cells enriched from blood (not recorded which). The origin of the receptors is a woman aged 25 to 39 who had been exposed to COVID-19. Both conserved end residues are part of each CDR3. The D gene is left open where the match is weak. Clone sizes are given selectively: once, few, many, or a class where the clone is expanded.

D gene: TRBD1
J gene: TRBJ2-7
clone size: -
V gene: TRBV30
CDR3 DNA: TGTGCCTGGAGAGGTGACAGGGCTAACTACGAGCAGTACTTC
CDR3 protein: CAWRGDRANYEQYF

D gene: -
J gene: TRBJ2-1
clone size: -
V gene: TRBV6-1
CDR3 DNA: TGTGCCAGCAACCAGGGGTTGAACAATGAGCAGTTCTTC
CDR3 protein: CASNQGLNNEQFF

D gene: -
J gene: TRBJ2-2
clone size: -
V gene: TRBV6-2/TRBV6-3
CDR3 DNA: TGTGCCAGCAGCAAGCCGACAGGCTTGAACACCGGGGAGCTGTTTTTT
CDR3 protein: CASSKPTGLNTGELFF

D gene: TRBD2
J gene: TRBJ2-3
clone size: -
V gene: TRBV11-2
CDR3 DNA: TGTGCCAGCAGCTTCTTGGCTAGCGGGAGTCTTGGCACAGATACGCAGTATTTT
CDR3 protein: CASSFLASGSLGTDTQYF

D gene: -
J gene: TRBJ1-1
clone size: once
V gene: TRBV25-1
CDR3 DNA: TGTGCCAGCAGTGAACCTTGGGGGGGATCCAACACTGAAGCTTTCTTT
CDR3 protein: CASSEPWGGSNTEAFF

D gene: TRBD2
J gene: TRBJ2-1
clone size: -
V gene: TRBV7-7
CDR3 DNA: TGTGCTAGCAGCTTACGACTAGCGGGAGCCAATGAGCAGTTCTTC
CDR3 protein: CASSLRLAGANEQFF

D gene: TRBD1
J gene: TRBJ1-4
clone size: -
V gene: TRBV4-2
CDR3 DNA: TGTGCCAGCAGCCAAGTCTTCGGGACAGGGAGCTCAACTAATGAAAAACTGTTTTTT
CDR3 protein: CASSQVFGTGSSTNEKLFF

D gene: TRBD1
J gene: TRBJ2-7
clone size: -
V gene: TRBV3-1/TRBV3-2
CDR3 DNA: TGTGCCAGCAGCCAAGGGGTGCCGGGACAGGACACCTACGAGCAGTACTTC
CDR3 protein: CASSQGVPGQDTYEQYF

D gene: TRBD1
J gene: TRBJ1-2
clone size: -
V gene: TRBV5-6
CDR3 DNA: TGTGCCAGCAGCACCGGGACAGGCTTCTATGGCTACACCTTC
CDR3 protein: CASSTGTGFYGYTF

D gene: TRBD1
J gene: TRBJ1-6
clone size: once
V gene: TRBV19
CDR3 DNA: TGTGCCAGTACCGCCGACAGGGGGCCGGTCAATTCACCCCTCCACTTT
CDR3 protein: CASTADRGPVNSPLHF

D gene: -
J gene: TRBJ2-7
clone size: -
V gene: TRBV28
CDR3 DNA: TGTGCCAGCAGTTTAAGTAGTTACGAGCAGTACTTC
CDR3 protein: CASSLSSYEQYF

D gene: -
J gene: TRBJ1-4
clone size: -
V gene: TRBV12-3/TRBV12-4
CDR3 DNA: TGTGCCAGCAGTTTAAATGGCCCAAAACTGTTTTTT
CDR3 protein: CASSLNGPKLFF

D gene: -
J gene: TRBJ2-7
clone size: -
V gene: TRBV7-6
CDR3 DNA: TGTGCCAGCAGGAGGGAGGGGGAGAACGAGCAGTACTTC
CDR3 protein: CASRREGENEQYF

D gene: TRBD1
J gene: TRBJ1-2
clone size: -
V gene: TRBV30
CDR3 DNA: TGTGCCTGGAGTGGGGGTCAGGGGGGTGGCTACACCTTC
CDR3 protein: CAWSGGQGGGYTF

D gene: -
J gene: TRBJ2-7
clone size: -
V gene: TRBV6-5
CDR3 DNA: TGTGCCAGCAGTTACAGGGGCTCCTACGAGCAGTACTTC
CDR3 protein: CASSYRGSYEQYF

D gene: -
J gene: TRBJ2-4
clone size: -
V gene: TRBV2
CDR3 DNA: TGTGCCACCCAGAAAGGGCTCGGGGAAAACATTCAGTACTTC
CDR3 protein: CATQKGLGENIQYF

D gene: -
J gene: TRBJ2-1
clone size: -
V gene: TRBV18
CDR3 DNA: TGTGCCAGCTCACCACCGATAGCCTACAATGAGCAGTTCTTC
CDR3 protein: CASSPPIAYNEQFF

D gene: -
J gene: TRBJ1-6
clone size: -
V gene: TRBV30
CDR3 DNA: TGTGCCTGGAGGCGCGTAAATTCACCCCTCCACTTT
CDR3 protein: CAWRRVNSPLHF

D gene: TRBD2
J gene: TRBJ2-7
clone size: -
V gene: TRBV3-1/TRBV3-2
CDR3 DNA: TGTGCCAGCAGCTCCGGGAGGGTCTACGAGCAGTACTTC
CDR3 protein: CASSSGRVYEQYF

D gene: -
J gene: TRBJ1-5
clone size: -
V gene: TRBV19
CDR3 DNA: TGTGCCAGTAGTACTGGGTGGGGGGGGCCTAATCAGCCCCAGCATTTT
CDR3 protein: CASSTGWGGPNQPQHF

D gene: -
J gene: TRBJ1-1
clone size: -
V gene: TRBV30
CDR3 DNA: TGTGCCTGGACACGGGACACCTCCACTGAAGCTTTCTTT
CDR3 protein: CAWTRDTSTEAFF

D gene: -
J gene: TRBJ1-2
clone size: -
V gene: TRBV12-3/TRBV12-4
CDR3 DNA: TGTGCCAGCAGTACGCAGGGGCGGGATGGCTACACCTTC
CDR3 protein: CASSTQGRDGYTF

D gene: -
J gene: TRBJ2-1
clone size: -
V gene: TRBV11-2
CDR3 DNA: TGTGCCAGCAGCTTAGATCTGGCGGGGCTAAACTACAATGAGCAGTTCTTC
CDR3 protein: CASSLDLAGLNYNEQFF

D gene: -
J gene: TRBJ2-3
clone size: -
V gene: TRBV9
CDR3 DNA: TGTGCCAGCAGCGTAGTGGCTTACACAGATACGCAGTATTTT
CDR3 protein: CASSVVAYTDTQYF

D gene: -
J gene: TRBJ2-3
clone size: -
V gene: TRBV5-1
CDR3 DNA: TGCGCCAGCAGCTTACCCCTTCCAGATAGCGGTCTCACAGATACGCAGTATTTT
CDR3 protein: CASSLPLPDSGLTDTQYF

D gene: -
J gene: TRBJ1-1
clone size: -
V gene: TRBV29-1
CDR3 DNA: TGCAGCGTTGAGGAATTGGGCGCTGAAGCTTTCTTT
CDR3 protein: CSVEELGAEAFF

D gene: -
J gene: TRBJ1-6
clone size: -
V gene: TRBV21-1
CDR3 DNA: TGTGCCAGCGCCAGGGCTGGTTCACCCCTCCACTTT
CDR3 protein: CASARAGSPLHF

D gene: TRBD1
J gene: TRBJ2-7
clone size: -
V gene: TRBV5-6
CDR3 DNA: TGTGCCAGCAGCCCGGGACAGCCCACCTACGAGCAGTACTTC
CDR3 protein: CASSPGQPTYEQYF

D gene: -
J gene: TRBJ1-4
clone size: -
V gene: TRBV5-1
CDR3 DNA: TGCGCCAGCAGCTTGTCATTCCGGGTGTACGAAAAACTGTTTTTT
CDR3 protein: CASSLSFRVYEKLFF

D gene: TRBD2
J gene: TRBJ2-5
clone size: -
V gene: TRBV5-1
CDR3 DNA: TGCGCCAGCAGCTTATGGCGGGAGCCCCGGGTCAAAGAGACCCAGTACTTC
CDR3 protein: CASSLWREPRVKETQYF

D gene: -
J gene: TRBJ2-1
clone size: once
V gene: TRBV25-1
CDR3 DNA: TGTGCCAGCAGGAGGGCACAGCACAATGAGCAGTTCTTC
CDR3 protein: CASRRAQHNEQFF

D gene: TRBD2
J gene: TRBJ2-1
clone size: -
V gene: TRBV7-9
CDR3 DNA: TGTGCCAGCAGCTTAGGACTAGCGGGAGGACTAAACAATGAGCAGTTCTTC
CDR3 protein: CASSLGLAGGLNNEQFF

D gene: TRBD2
J gene: TRBJ2-3
clone size: many
V gene: TRBV11-3
CDR3 DNA: TGTGCCAGCAGCACCAGGCTAGCGGATTTCTCAGATACGCAGTATTTT
CDR3 protein: CASSTRLADFSDTQYF

D gene: -
J gene: TRBJ2-7
clone size: -
V gene: TRBV18
CDR3 DNA: TGTGCCAGCTCACCAGGGTCAGACACCTACGAGCAGTACTTC
CDR3 protein: CASSPGSDTYEQYF

D gene: -
J gene: TRBJ2-2
clone size: -
V gene: TRBV27
CDR3 DNA: TGTGCCAGCAGTTCCTACAACAGGGGAGGCAATATAGGGAACACCGGGGAGCTGTTTTTT
CDR3 protein: CASSSYNRGGNIGNTGELFF

D gene: -
J gene: TRBJ2-4
clone size: few
V gene: TRBV18
CDR3 DNA: TGTGCCAGCTCACCACGTAGCGAAGAGGGAAACATTCAGTACTTC
CDR3 protein: CASSPRSEEGNIQYF

D gene: TRBD1
J gene: TRBJ2-7
clone size: -
V gene: TRBV28
CDR3 DNA: TGTGCCAGCAGTACCGGGACAGGGGTTTACGAGCAGTACTTC
CDR3 protein: CASSTGTGVYEQYF

D gene: TRBD2
J gene: TRBJ2-7
clone size: once
V gene: TRBV30
CDR3 DNA: TGTGCCTGGAGCAAACTGGGACTAGCGGGAGGCCCGTGGAGGCGCGAGCAGTACTTC
CDR3 protein: CAWSKLGLAGGPWRREQYF

D gene: TRBD2
J gene: TRBJ2-1
clone size: -
V gene: TRBV19
CDR3 DNA: TGTGCCAGTAGTAATCCCCTGGGACTAGCCTATGAGCAGTTCTTC
CDR3 protein: CASSNPLGLAYEQFF

D gene: TRBD1
J gene: TRBJ1-1
clone size: -
V gene: TRBV3-1/TRBV3-2
CDR3 DNA: TGTGCCAGCAGCCAGGAACACTTAGGGGGCGTAACTGAAGCTTTCTTT
CDR3 protein: CASSQEHLGGVTEAFF

D gene: TRBD2
J gene: TRBJ2-1
clone size: -
V gene: TRBV9
CDR3 DNA: TGTGCCAGCAGCGCCGCCCCGGGTGGGCTAGCGGCTCGGGTGAATGAGCAGTTCTTC
CDR3 protein: CASSAAPGGLAARVNEQFF

D gene: -
J gene: TRBJ2-1
clone size: -
V gene: TRBV7-9
CDR3 DNA: TGTGCCAGCAGCCCTCAGGGTCTCTCCTACAATGAGCAGTTCTTC
CDR3 protein: CASSPQGLSYNEQFF

D gene: -
J gene: TRBJ1-5
clone size: -
V gene: TRBV4-1
CDR3 DNA: TGCGCCAGCAGCCAAGGACTGACGAGCAATCAGCCCCAGCATTTT
CDR3 protein: CASSQGLTSNQPQHF